The source of this T cell receptor (beta chain) is a study of OX40 agonist ivuxolimab in advanced cancers. Study as a whole: Patients received the agonistic anti-OX40 (CD134) antibody ivuxolimab. Dosing consisted of intravenous ivuxolimab at 0.01 to 10 mg/kg every 2 weeks. Study results and limitations: At 0.1 to 3.0 mg/kg, clonal expansion of CD4+ and CD8+ blood T cells had occurred by week 6. CD8+ T cells showed, on average, more clonal expansion than CD4+ cells.

The CDR3 consists of 13 residues. CDR1 SGHRS and CDR2 YFSETQ come from the germline V gene. The ends were cut back, 0 bases at V and 7 bases at J, with 11 bases in the middle. In this sample, this clone is medium-sized. Its antigen is still unknown. The method was immunoSEQ multiplex PCR; TCRdb's version includes in-frame clones alone and lacks a portion of them. The sample shows roughly 10,000 clones, roughly three quarters of them seen only once. Sample: CD4+ or CD8+ T cells sorted from blood, taken in a trial of the OX40 agonist ivuxolimab. J is TRBJ2-7 and V is TRBV5-1; no firm D call. The TCR originated in an adult with an advanced solid tumor such as melanoma, head and neck, liver or kidney cancer. The CDR3 bases are TGCGCCAGCAGCTTGGACGTAGTATGGGAGCAGTACTTC. Translated, it gives CASSLDVVWEQYF.